The 19 T cell receptor beta chains presented below share a single source sample, sequenced in a study of shared clonotypes between healthy human individuals. The assay was immunoSEQ multiplex PCR, and TCRdb's table has in-frame clones only and misses some. The table lists approximately 2,200,000 clones, about 93% of them singletons. The naive CD8 fraction comprised CD45RO-negative cells positively selected for CCR7 and excluded terminally differentiated effector memory CD45RA+ cells. The sequencing input was naive CD8+ T cells from PBMCs. Every receptor here comes from a man aged 18 to 29 in good health. Some clones in this sample may be carry-over from other donors' samples.

The CDR3 is CASSQVWQRSSYNEQFF. The CDR3 DNA reads TGCGCCAGCAGCCAAGTATGGCAACGGAGCTCCTACAATGAGCAGTTCTTC. The chain combines TRBV4-3 with TRBJ2-1; the D is unclear. V lost 1 base, J lost 0 bases, and 13 bases lay in between. Germline assignment: CDR1 LGHNA and CDR2 YSLEER. The CDR3 totals 17 residues.

The rearrangement links TRBV7-3 to TRBJ2-1; D may be TRBD2 (6 bases). The germline gives CDR1 SGHTA, CDR2 FQGTGA. This CDR3 is 16 amino acids long. Trimming removed 1 base from V and 2 bases from J, with 12 bases in between. The CDR3 sequence: CASSLIPGGTYNEQFF. The CDR3 DNA reads as TGTGCCAGCAGCTTAATCCCCGGGGGAACCTACAATGAGCAGTTCTTC.

This chain uses TRBV28 with TRBJ2-1, with D perhaps TRBD1 (5 bases). The length of the CDR3 is 13 residues. Trimming took 10 bases from V and 8 from J, leaving 18 bases between them. CDR1 MDHEN and CDR2 SYDVKM come from the germline V gene. The CDR3 DNA reads TGTGCCATAGGGCAAAGGCTCAGGGATGAGCAGTTCTTC. Translation: CAIGQRLRDEQFF. The full variable domain, rest sourced from reference TRBV28 and TRBJ2-1, is DVKVTQSSRYLVKRTGEKVFLECVQDMDHENMFWYRQDPGLGLRLIYFSYDVKMKEKGDIPEGYSVSREKKERFSLILESASTNQTSMYLCAIGQRLRDEQFFGPGTRLTVL.

The chain has TRBV4-1 and TRBJ2-5; 10 positions match TRBD2. Germline-derived CDR1 and CDR2 are MGHRA and YSYEKL. This CDR3 comprises 17 residues. V was clipped by 4 bases and J by 3 bases; unmatched bases: 11. CDR3 loop: CASSRDLAGVLEETQYF. Here the CDR3 DNA reads TGCGCCAGCAGCCGAGACCTAGCGGGAGTTTTGGAAGAGACCCAGTACTTC.

This rearrangement joins TRBV7-6 to TRBJ2-3; 10 bases line up with TRBD1. The ends lost 5 bases at V and 5 bases at J; junction bases unmatched: 7. Germline CDR1 is SGHVS and CDR2 is FNYEAQ. The CDR3 spans 15 residues. The CDR3 reads CASSLKDRGRDTQYF. The CDR3, as DNA: TGTGCCAGCAGCCTCAAGGACAGGGGGAGAGATACGCAGTATTTT.

The V call is TRBV27, the J call TRBJ1-5; D unclear. V was shortened by 8 bases and J by 2 bases, with 13 bases between the two germline ends. Germline V gene sequence: CDR1 MNHEY, CDR2 SMNVEV (reference sequence). The CDR3 is 14 amino acids. The CDR3, as DNA: TGTGCCAGCCGAACAGCTCTTGGCAATCAGCCCCAGCATTTT. Protein: CASRTALGNQPQHF.

This rearrangement joins TRBV19 to TRBJ2-3; 11 bases align to TRBD1. Germline-derived CDR1 and CDR2 are LNHDA and SQIVND (reference sequence). V was pared by 10 bases and J by 8 bases, with 14 bases of the junction left unmatched. The CDR3 spans 15 residues. CDR3 protein: CATGAWDRGIGTQYF. For the CDR3, the DNA is TGTGCCACCGGAGCTTGGGACAGGGGGATCGGTACGCAGTATTTT.

This clone was counted once. The chain joins TRBV2 to TRBJ2-2; 7 bases are a match to TRBD2. CDR1 and CDR2 from the germline V gene are SNHLY and FYNNEI. After removal of 6 bases from V and 0 bases from J, the junction contained 19 bases not matched to a gene. This CDR3 contains 20 residues. The CDR3 region is CASRDSGSWRGRTNTGELFF. The CDR3 region has the DNA TGTGCCAGCAGGGACTCAGGTTCCTGGCGCGGGAGAACGAACACCGGGGAGCTGTTTTTT.

J is TRBJ2-5 and V is TRBV2; 12 nucleotides align to TRBD2. Trimming at V came to 5 bases and at J to 5 bases, leaving 6 bases not matched to a gene. CDR3 length equals 15 residues. CDR1 and CDR2 (germline): SNHLY, FYNNEI. CDR3 residues: CASSRTSGTKETQYF. In DNA form, the CDR3 reads TGTGCCAGCAGTAGGACTAGCGGGACTAAGGAGACCCAGTACTTC.

The V call is TRBV2, the J call TRBJ2-7; 8 nucleotides line up with TRBD1. Germline loops: CDR1 SNHLY, CDR2 FYNNEI. Trimming took 2 bases from V and 5 from J; bases not matched to a gene: 5. The CDR3 consists of 14 residues. Here the CDR3 DNA reads TGTGCCAGCAGTGAACGATCAGGGGGCGACGAGCAGTACTTC. It is translated as CASSERSGGDEQYF.

The rearrangement joins TRBV4-2 to TRBJ2-7; D is uncertain. The CDR3 loop spans 17 amino acids. In germline, CDR1 is LGHNA, CDR2 YNFKEQ. Trimming pared 0 bases from V and 0 bases from J, leaving 15 bases between. CDR3 sequence reads: CASSQDPSSRSSYEQYF. The CDR3 nucleotides read TGTGCCAGCAGCCAAGACCCTTCATCCAGGAGCTCCTACGAGCAGTACTTC.

This clone was detected only a few times. The identical CDR3 is also encoded by other nucleotide sequences in the sample. The chain recombines TRBV27 with TRBJ1-1; D uncertain. CDR1 and CDR2 from the germline V gene are MNHEY and SMNVEV (reference sequence). The V end lost 4 bases, the J end lost 1 base, and 7 bases lay between the germline ends. CDR3 size: 13 residues. The chain's CDR3 is CASSSLTNTEAFF. The CDR3 DNA is TGTGCCAGCAGTTCCTTGACGAACACTGAAGCTTTCTTT.

The chain links TRBV5-6 to TRBJ2-1; 9 bases are a match to TRBD1. Germline CDR1 reads SGHDT; CDR2 reads YYEEEE. This CDR3 comprises 15 residues. The J segment lost 3 bases and the V segment lost 4 bases, leaving 5 bases of the junction unmatched. CDR3 in amino acids: CASSNRGQGYNEQFF. The DNA of the CDR3 is TGTGCCAGCAGCAACAGGGGGCAGGGCTACAATGAGCAGTTCTTC.

This clone was observed a single time. This chain uses TRBV7-9 with TRBJ2-1, with no clear D. The V and J ends lost 5 bases and 3 bases respectively, with 8 bases between them. There are 13 residues in the CDR3. Germline V lookup: CDR1 SEHNR, CDR2 FQNEAQ (reference sequence). CDR3 DNA: TGTGCCAGCAGCGTCGATAGCTACAATGAGCAGTTCTTC. It codes for CASSVDSYNEQFF.

The CDR3 is CASSLEFVYVGSNYGYTF. Here the CDR3 DNA reads TGTGCCAGCAGCTTGGAGTTCGTCTATGTGGGTTCCAACTATGGCTACACCTTC. This chain links TRBV11-2 with TRBJ1-2, with no clear D. CDR1 is SGHAT and CDR2 is FQNNGV in the germline V gene. CDR3 length: 18 residues. V dropped 3 bases and J dropped 2 bases, with 22 bases sitting between them.

J is TRBJ1-1 and V is TRBV18; 9 bases line up with TRBD1. Germline lookup yields CDR1 KGHSH and CDR2 LQKENI. The CDR3 is 14 amino acids. V lost 4 bases and J lost 4; bases outside the gene matches: 4. CDR3 nucleotide sequence: TGTGCCAGCTCACGGGACAGGGCGGGCACTGAAGCTTTCTTT. It codes for CASSRDRAGTEAFF.

This chain links TRBV6-5 with TRBJ1-1; TRBD1 is a possible D gene (5 bases). The CDR3 extends over 15 amino acids. Germline values: CDR1 MNHEY, CDR2 SVGAGI. Trimming removed 2 bases from V and 0 bases from J, with 10 bases in between. The CDR3 is CASSYRGAMNTEAFF. The CDR3 DNA follows: TGTGCCAGCAGTTACCGCGGGGCAATGAACACTGAAGCTTTCTTT.

The gene calls are TRBV29-1 and TRBJ2-5, with D tentatively TRBD1 (6 bases). The end of the DNA aligns better with TRBJ2-7, so the J call may be wrong. Germline CDR1 and CDR2: SQVTM and ANQGSEA. The CDR3 loop spans 15 amino acids. The CDR3 region is CSVEVLGANSREQYF. For the CDR3, the DNA is TGCAGCGTTGAAGTTCTGGGGGCCAACTCCCGCGAGCAGTACTTC.

This clone was observed a single time. The chain joins TRBV27 to TRBJ2-7; the D is unclear. Looked up from germline, CDR1 is MNHEY and CDR2 is SMNVEV (reference sequence). Between the trimmed V and J ends, which lost 6 bases and 2 bases, there was a span of 14 bases. The CDR3 covers 14 residues. The CDR3 nucleotides read TGTGCCAGCAGCAACCGGAAGGGTACCTACGAGCAGTACTTC. Protein sequence: CASSNRKGTYEQYF.